The clone carrying this TCR beta chain has a handful of counts. Constant-region reverse primers amplified full-length variable regions, followed by semi-nested Nested Universal Primer A PCR. One entry per CDR3 protein, called by TCRdb with MiXCR from the 5' RACE reads. The table has just under 65,000 distinct CDR3 sequences, approximately 23% seen once. CD4+CD45RO+CD25- cells were isolated as memory CD4+ T cells. The CDR3 is made up of 13 amino acids. CDR1 and CDR2 from the germline V gene are MNHNS and SASEGT. Trimming cost V 3 bases and J 3 bases, with 8 bases left between them. Sequenced: memory CD4+ T cells sorted from a lymph node. Subset reported: memory CD4+ T cells, CD4+CD45RO+CD25-. This receptor was obtained from a female donor with breast cancer. The chain joins TRBV6-1 to TRBJ1-2; perhaps TRBD1 as D (5 bases). In nucleotides, the CDR3 is TGTGCCAGCAGTGACGACAGTCACTATGGCTACACCTTC. Encoded protein: CASSDDSHYGYTF.